These T cell receptor beta chains were read from a single sample in a study of siplizumab effects on memory and regulatory T cells. Profiling relied on immunoSEQ multiplex PCR, and the TCRdb table lists in-frame clones only, not all of them. This repertoire shows some 110,000 clones, 90% to 95% found once; its top ten account for about 0.34%. Sequencing was performed on CD4+ T cells sorted from blood. The receptors originated from a human donor in good health. The CDR3 runs from the conserved cysteine through the conserved F or W. A D gene is named only where the DNA matches it firmly. The size of a clone is reported for some rows only, either as once, few or many, or as a class for expanded clones.

length	V	D	J	size	CDR3	DNA
13	TRBV5-5	.	TRBJ2-7	.	CASSFIAFDEQYF	TGTGCCAGCAGCTTCATAGCTTTCGACGAGCAGTACTTC
13	TRBV6-5	.	TRBJ2-5	.	CASSPTSQETQYF	TGTGCCAGCAGCCCTACAAGCCAAGAGACCCAGTACTTC
14	TRBV2	.	TRBJ2-3	.	CARGGLLSTDTQYF	TGTGCCAGAGGGGGACTTCTTTCCACAGATACGCAGTATTTT
15	TRBV18	.	TRBJ1-3	.	CASHRNRVSGNTIYF	TGTGCCAGCCACCGTAACAGGGTTTCTGGAAACACCATATATTTT
17	TRBV2	TRBD2	TRBJ2-4	.	CASSEEIAGIVGNIQYF	TGTGCCAGCAGTGAAGAGATAGCGGGGATTGTCGGGAACATTCAGTACTTC
15	TRBV19	TRBD2	TRBJ2-1	few	CASSPGLAVYNEQFF	TGTGCCAGTAGTCCGGGTCTAGCGGTTTACAATGAGCAGTTCTTC
12	TRBV7-6	TRBD1	TRBJ2-7	.	CASSHGQGEQYF	TGTGCCAGCAGCCACGGACAGGGTGAGCAGTACTTC
17	TRBV7-9	.	TRBJ2-2	.	CASSGLRGSGYGGELFF	TGTGCCAGCAGCGGTCTGAGGGGCTCCGGGTATGGCGGGGAGCTGTTTTTT
15	TRBV7-8	.	TRBJ1-5	.	CASSLGVRGIQPQHF	TGTGCCAGCAGCTTAGGAGTTAGGGGGATACAGCCCCAGCATTTT
15	TRBV11-3	.	TRBJ2-3	.	CASSHPGRTTDTQYF	TGTGCCAGCAGCCACCCTGGACGGACCACAGATACGCAGTATTTT
13	TRBV5-1	.	TRBJ1-2	.	CASSRGGAHGYTF	TGCGCCAGCAGCCGAGGGGGGGCCCATGGCTACACCTTC
15	TRBV5-4	TRBD1	TRBJ1-4	.	CASSSQQGANEKLFF	TGTGCCAGCAGCTCACAACAGGGGGCTAATGAAAAACTGTTTTTT
15	TRBV6-5	.	TRBJ1-5	.	CASSYGKGSNQPQHF	TGTGCCAGCAGTTACGGGAAGGGAAGCAATCAGCCCCAGCATTTT
11	TRBV30	.	TRBJ2-1	.	CAWSFLNEQFF	TGTGCCTGGAGTTTCCTAAATGAGCAGTTCTTC
13	TRBV10-3	.	TRBJ1-2	.	CAISPDSNYGYTF	TGTGCCATCAGCCCAGATTCTAACTATGGCTACACCTTC
15	TRBV6-6	.	TRBJ1-5	.	CASTSRGTSNQPQHF	TGTGCCAGCACCAGCCGGGGCACCAGCAATCAGCCCCAGCATTTT
17	TRBV7-8	TRBD1	TRBJ2-2	.	CASSLLKTGRNTGELFF	TGTGCCAGCAGCTTACTTAAGACAGGGAGAAACACCGGGGAGCTGTTTTTT
14	TRBV30	.	TRBJ1-5	.	CAWSTQIGGEPQHF	TGTGCCTGGAGTACTCAGATAGGGGGTGAGCCCCAGCATTTT
15	TRBV6-5	.	TRBJ2-3	.	CASSYRGSYTDTQYF	TGTGCCAGCAGTTATCGCGGTAGCTACACAGATACGCAGTATTTT
15	TRBV5-6	.	TRBJ2-3	.	CASSFRGVGTDTQYF	TGTGCCAGCAGCTTTAGGGGAGTAGGCACAGATACGCAGTATTTT
15	TRBV5-1	.	TRBJ1-3	.	CASSLEGSSGNTIYF	TGCGCCAGCAGCTTGGAGGGCTCCTCTGGAAACACCATATATTTT
14	TRBV9	.	TRBJ1-1	.	CASSVRGAGTEAFF	TGTGCCAGCAGCGTACGGGGGGCCGGAACTGAAGCTTTCTTT
14	TRBV29-1	.	TRBJ2-5	.	CSVERQGRQETQYF	TGCAGCGTTGAACGGCAGGGGAGGCAAGAGACCCAGTACTTC
15	TRBV4-1	TRBD1	TRBJ1-5	.	CASSQDRQGWQPQHF	TGCGCCAGCAGCCAGGATAGACAGGGGTGGCAGCCCCAGCATTTT
15	TRBV5-1	.	TRBJ1-4	.	CASSLSSSGNQKLFF	TGCGCCAGCAGCTTGAGTTCGTCAGGGAATCAAAAACTGTTTTTT
14	TRBV2	.	TRBJ1-5	.	CASSRERTNQPQHF	TGTGCCAGCAGTCGGGAGAGAACCAATCAGCCCCAGCATTTT
12	TRBV30	.	TRBJ1-1	once	CAWRGLSTEAFF	TGTGCCTGGAGGGGTCTAAGCACTGAAGCTTTCTTT
15	TRBV7-9	.	TRBJ1-2	.	CASSAEAGTYYGYTF	TGTGCCAGCAGCGCCGAAGCCGGGACGTACTATGGCTACACCTTC
11	TRBV2	.	TRBJ1-6	.	CASNRDSPLHF	TGTGCCAGCAACAGGGACTCACCCCTCCACTTT
14	TRBV4-2	.	TRBJ1-3	.	CASSQVDSGNTIYF	TGTGCCAGCAGCCAAGTGGACTCTGGAAACACCATATATTTT
14	TRBV27	.	TRBJ1-1	few	CASRSAEMNTEAFF	TGTGCCAGCCGATCGGCAGAAATGAACACTGAAGCTTTCTTT
14	TRBV5-1	TRBD1	TRBJ2-7	.	CASSLGGQGAEQYF	TGCGCCAGCAGCTTGGGTGGACAGGGGGCCGAGCAGTACTTC